This TCR beta chain was captured by sequencing in a study of cytomegalovirus exposure and HLA in healthy donors. Study-level points and caveats: In a later analysis, CMV-associated beta chains were mostly HLA-associated, it appeared. Cytomegalovirus-associated TCR beta chains were listed, numbering some 170.

In the PCR, 60 Vbeta and 13 Jbeta primers were used. Clones were sequenced by immunoSEQ multiplex PCR, and TCRdb holds only the in-frame ones, with some missing. The data hold under 150,000 clones, with about 61% observed a single time. Germline CDR1 reads MNHEY; CDR2 reads SVGAGI. The ends were cut back, 4 bases at V and 0 bases at J, with 10 bases in the middle. This CDR3 contains 14 residues. On this clone itself: Its specificity is not known.

This receptor was obtained from a man younger than 35 in good health and CMV-seropositive. The V and J genes are TRBV6-5 and TRBJ2-7, with a tentative D call TRBD2 (6 bases). Material: PBMCs. The DNA for the CDR3 is TGTGCCAGCAGTTCCCAGGAGGGCTCCTACGAGCAGTACGTC. It is translated as CASSSQEGSYEQYV.